The sequence of this T cell receptor beta chain was determined in a study of metastatic and nonmetastatic thyroid tumors (TCRdb year 2020). Regarding the research as a whole: The researchers compared repertoires between peripheral blood samples and tumor or nodule tissue samples from patients with malignant or benign thyroid disease.

The cysteine opens and the phenylalanine closes a CDR3 of 14 amino acids. Only CDR3 DNA is held: 42 bases, read in frame from base 1. The germline V gene provides CDR1 MDHEN and CDR2 SYDVKM. Study-wide findings and limitations: In both blood and tumor samples, TCR beta diversity was reported to be significantly higher in malignant tumors than in benign nodules.

No treatment had been received by any patient before thyroid surgery. Using T-cell receptor beta sequencing, the study looked back at clinical samples from patients collected from about 2011 to 2019. Library preparation was by PCR. The instrument was an Illumina HiSeq 4000. High-throughput sequencing was used to profile the TCR beta-chain CDR3 region of every patient. Per the source publication's procedure: A classifier to discriminate distant-metastatic papillary thyroid cancer patients was built from CDR3 differences across clinicopathological groups. Repertoire diversity was assessed with the Shannon index, and tumor-blood repertoire similarity with the Morisita-Horn index. TCRdb reprocessed the public reads (quality trimming at Q25 with fastp, clone calling with MiXCR) and kept in-frame beta chains. The V and J calls were not made by the authors but by TCRdb's processing. The sample contains about 21,000 clones, roughly 30% of them found a single time. The ten most abundant clones make up 14% of the sample.

The sample holds a few counts of this clone. Its cognate antigen has yet to be identified. The junction does not match germline at one end; this may be a read error. This clonotype originated in a male donor with papillary thyroid cancer or a benign thyroid nodule (not recorded which). Some clones in this sample may be carry-over from other donors' samples. The chain was built from TRBV28 and TRBJ2-2, and 7 bases in between align with TRBD2. Sequenced material: tumor tissue. This receptor has the CDR3 CASSVTSATGEMFF. The nucleotide sequence is TGTGCCAGCAGCGTTACTAGCGCTACCGGGGAGATGTTTTTT.